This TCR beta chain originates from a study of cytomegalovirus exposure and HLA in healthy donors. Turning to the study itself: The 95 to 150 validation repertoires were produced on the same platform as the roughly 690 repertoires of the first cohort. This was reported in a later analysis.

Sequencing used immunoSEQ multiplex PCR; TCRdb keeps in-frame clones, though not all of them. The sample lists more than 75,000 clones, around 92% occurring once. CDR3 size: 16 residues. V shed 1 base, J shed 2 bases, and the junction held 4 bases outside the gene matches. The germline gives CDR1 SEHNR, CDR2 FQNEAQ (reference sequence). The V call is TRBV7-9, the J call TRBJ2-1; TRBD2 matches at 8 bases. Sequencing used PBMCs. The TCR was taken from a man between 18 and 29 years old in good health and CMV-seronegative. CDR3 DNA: TGTGCCAGCAGCTTAGAACGGGGGGGCCCCTACAATGAGCAGTTCTTC. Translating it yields CASSLERGGPYNEQFF.